The rows below give T cell receptor beta chains drawn from one sample of a study of T cell responses to AZD1222 COVID-19 vaccine. Libraries were prepared by immunoSEQ multiplex PCR; TCRdb keeps only in-frame clonotypes and omits some of them. The repertoire consists of around 120,000 clones, with 92% occurring once and the leading ten covering about 1.2%. The sample here was peripheral blood, taken on day 0 of AZD1222 vaccination. These TCRs come from an adult in good health. CDR3s include the opening cysteine and the closing phenylalanine or tryptophan.

v_call,j_call,cdr3_aa
TRBV10-3,TRBJ1-1,CATNDATGQNTEAFF
TRBV7-3,TRBJ1-1,CASSSTGEKTFF
TRBV7-2,TRBJ1-3,CASSLEDAPGNTIYF
TRBV7-3,TRBJ2-1,CASSPRQGAGDNEQFF
TRBV5-1,TRBJ2-1,CASSLDSGRAYNEQFF
TRBV7-2,TRBJ1-2,CASSYGTGANYGYTF
TRBV7-9,TRBJ1-3,CASSARSRRNTIYF
TRBV2,TRBJ1-2,CASSETGGNYGYTF
TRBV11-3,TRBJ1-4,CASSPTAGTGSAKLFF
TRBV27,TRBJ2-2,CASSLPGQGHTGELFF
TRBV28,TRBJ2-7,CASSSRLAVSSYEQYF
TRBV11-2,TRBJ1-1,CASSLVGRFTEAFF
TRBV21-1,TRBJ2-7,CASRKVYF
TRBV18,TRBJ2-5,CASSPRGAETQYF
TRBV19,TRBJ1-5,CASSTSRGNQPQHF
TRBV6-5,TRBJ1-3,CASSYSWQGTIYF
TRBV27,TRBJ2-3,CASSLGGSLSDTQYF
TRBV9,TRBJ1-1,CASSPSGVNTEAFF
TRBV5-1,TRBJ2-1,CASSQGSLGGNEQFF
TRBV18,TRBJ2-3,CASSEASRDTQYF
TRBV2,TRBJ2-3,CASIRRVGLAGPSTDTQYF
TRBV5-1,TRBJ1-1,CASSLGDGETEAFF
TRBV29-1,TRBJ2-5,CSVGDTGGETQYF
TRBV24-1,TRBJ2-2,CATSDTGTGPIEELFF
TRBV18,TRBJ1-1,CASSPAFSRQLNTEAFF
TRBV28,TRBJ2-2,CASSKPGPGELFF
TRBV11-3,TRBJ2-7,CASSQDGQPYF
TRBV19,TRBJ2-2,CASSISGVDTGELFF
TRBV20-1,TRBJ2-7,CSAPDSYEQYF
TRBV25-1,TRBJ2-1,CASSREGLAYNEQFF
TRBV5-1,TRBJ2-3,CASSSPRGGGAMDTQYF
TRBV18,TRBJ1-2,CASSPQQGPRDGYTF
TRBV5-1,TRBJ2-2,CASSLGGRGNTGELFF
TRBV18,TRBJ2-1,CASSPRVSGSTEQFF
TRBV30,TRBJ1-6,CAWSEGRPPLHF
TRBV28,TRBJ1-5,CASSLDQPQHF
TRBV25-1,TRBJ2-1,CASRFGLAGQFF
TRBV24-1,TRBJ2-3,CATSDPRGSDTQYF
TRBV5-1,TRBJ2-7,CASSPGAETAYEQYF
TRBV9,TRBJ1-1,CASSVDQGTEAFF
TRBV27,TRBJ2-7,CASSSTPGVDSYEQYF
TRBV11-2,TRBJ1-2,CASSRQGHYGYTF
TRBV5-1,TRBJ2-2,CASTGLAGTPGTGELFF
TRBV7-2,TRBJ1-6,CASSPAPGQGGGSPLHF
TRBV5-1,TRBJ2-1,CASSFPRGENNEQFF
TRBV29-1,TRBJ1-1,CSAGTATEAFF
TRBV7-2,TRBJ2-3,CASSLAGGNTDTQYF
TRBV7-2,TRBJ2-5,CASSDTGAGWETQYF
TRBV4-3,TRBJ2-3,CASSQVGSADTQYF
TRBV11-2,TRBJ1-2,CASSSPGGFGYTF
TRBV7-6,TRBJ2-7,CASSAPLGLAGLSYEQYF
TRBV21-1,TRBJ1-5,CASSKVGREQPQHF